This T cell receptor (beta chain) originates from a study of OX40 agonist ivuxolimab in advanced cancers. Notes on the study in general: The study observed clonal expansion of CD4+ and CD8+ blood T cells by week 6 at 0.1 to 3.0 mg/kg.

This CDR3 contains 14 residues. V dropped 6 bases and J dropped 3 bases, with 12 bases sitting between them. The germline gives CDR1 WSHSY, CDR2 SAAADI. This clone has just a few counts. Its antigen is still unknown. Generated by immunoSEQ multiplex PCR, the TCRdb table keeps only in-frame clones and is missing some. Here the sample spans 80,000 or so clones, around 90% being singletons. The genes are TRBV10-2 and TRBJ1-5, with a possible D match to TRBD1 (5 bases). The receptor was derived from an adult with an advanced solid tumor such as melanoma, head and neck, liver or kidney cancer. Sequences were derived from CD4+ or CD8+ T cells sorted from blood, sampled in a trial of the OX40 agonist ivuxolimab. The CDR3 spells CASRPGRHNQPQHF. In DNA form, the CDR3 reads TGCGCCAGCAGACCGGGACGGCACAATCAGCCCCAGCATTTT.